This T cell receptor beta chain was retrieved from a study of identical twins. The CDR3 covers 19 residues. With 5 bases clipped from V and 6 bases from J, the junction kept 20 bases outside the gene matches. The germline V gene has CDR1 MNHEY and CDR2 SMNVEV (reference sequence). Using its own MiXCR run on the 5' RACE reads, TCRdb lists one record per CDR3 protein. The repertoire has 550,000 to 700,000 distinct CDR3 sequences, about 20% of them found once; the top ten carry roughly 4.3%. These data were also filed under a second study, of T cells expressing NK-cell markers. That work adds: Seven HCMV-seropositive donors and one seronegative donor made up the eight sequenced donors. In several donors, dominant CD3+CD56+NKG2C+ clones formed roughly 1.0-7.5% of CD8+ cells.

Sequencing was performed on PBMCs. This chain links TRBV27 with TRBJ2-2; 8 positions agree with TRBD2. The receptor comes from a woman aged 18-29 years in good health. For the CDR3, the DNA is TGTGCCAGCAGTCTCCTCCTAAATAAAGCGGGAGTGGTGCCCGGGGAGCTGTTTTTT. Encoded protein: CASSLLLNKAGVVPGELFF.